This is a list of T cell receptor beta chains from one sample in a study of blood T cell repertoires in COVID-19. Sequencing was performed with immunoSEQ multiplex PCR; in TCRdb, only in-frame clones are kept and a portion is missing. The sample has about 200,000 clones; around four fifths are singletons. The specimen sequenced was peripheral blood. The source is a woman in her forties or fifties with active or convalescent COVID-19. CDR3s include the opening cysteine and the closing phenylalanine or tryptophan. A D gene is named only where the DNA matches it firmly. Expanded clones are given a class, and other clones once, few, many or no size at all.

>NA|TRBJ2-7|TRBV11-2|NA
CASSLRAGSIYEQYF
TGTGCCAGCAGCTTACGTGCAGGGTCCATCTACGAGCAGTACTTC
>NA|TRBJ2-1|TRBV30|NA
CAWKTQGEATYNEQFF
TGTGCCTGGAAAACCCAGGGCGAGGCGACGTACAATGAGCAGTTCTTC
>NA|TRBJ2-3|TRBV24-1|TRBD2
CATSDPTAAGGLDTQYF
TGTGCCACCAGTGATCCCACGGCAGCGGGAGGATTAGATACGCAGTATTTT
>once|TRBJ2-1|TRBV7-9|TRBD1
CASSDRVSYNEQFF
TGTGCCAGCAGCGACAGGGTCTCCTACAATGAGCAGTTCTTC
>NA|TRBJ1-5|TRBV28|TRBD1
CASSPRTGTSNQPQHF
TGTGCCAGCAGTCCCCGGACAGGGACGAGCAATCAGCCCCAGCATTTT
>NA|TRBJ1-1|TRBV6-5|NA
CARHGGHLLTEAFF
TGTGCCCGTCATGGGGGACATTTACTCACTGAAGCTTTCTTT
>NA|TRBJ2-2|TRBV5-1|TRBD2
CASSLEGAGETGELFF
TGCGCCAGCAGCTTGGAAGGGGCGGGAGAGACCGGGGAGCTGTTTTTT
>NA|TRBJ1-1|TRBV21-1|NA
CASSERWRDMTEAFF
TGTGCCAGCAGCGAAAGGTGGAGGGATATGACTGAAGCTTTCTTT
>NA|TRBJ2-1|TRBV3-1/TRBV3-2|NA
CASSQDSDVVAVLNEQFF
TGTGCCAGCAGCCAAGATTCGGATGTGGTAGCGGTCCTCAATGAGCAGTTCTTC
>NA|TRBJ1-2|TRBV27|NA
CASSDSLANYGYTF
TGTGCCAGCAGTGACAGCCTGGCTAACTATGGCTACACCTTC
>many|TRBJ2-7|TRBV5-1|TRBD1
CASGTGTTYEQYF
TGCGCCAGCGGGACAGGTACTACCTACGAGCAGTACTTC
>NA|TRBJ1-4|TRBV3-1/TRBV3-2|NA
CASSQYKGQGNEKLFF
TGTGCCAGCAGCCAATATAAGGGGCAGGGCAATGAAAAACTGTTTTTT
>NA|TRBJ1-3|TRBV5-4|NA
CASSLDASSGNTIYF
TGTGCCAGCAGCTTGGACGCTAGCTCTGGAAACACCATATATTTT
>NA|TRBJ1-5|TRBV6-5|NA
CASSPSYSNQPQHF
TGTGCCAGCAGTCCCTCTTATAGCAATCAGCCCCAGCATTTT
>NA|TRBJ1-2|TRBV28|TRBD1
CASKPGTGNYGYTF
TGTGCCAGCAAACCCGGGACAGGGAACTATGGCTACACCTTC
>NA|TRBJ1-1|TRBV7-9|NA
CASSLAQRGGDTEAFF
TGTGCCAGCAGCTTAGCGCAACGGGGAGGGGACACTGAAGCTTTCTTT
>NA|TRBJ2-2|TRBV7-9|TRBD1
CASSLDRQGAGELFF
TGTGCCAGCAGCTTAGATCGACAGGGGGCCGGGGAGCTGTTTTTT
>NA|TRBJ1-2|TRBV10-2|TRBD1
CATREARTGYNYGYTF
TGCGCCACCCGCGAGGCCAGGACAGGGTATAACTATGGCTACACCTTC
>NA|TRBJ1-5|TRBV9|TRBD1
CASSAGTGGQPQHF
TGTGCCAGCAGCGCCGGGACAGGGGGGCAGCCCCAGCATTTT
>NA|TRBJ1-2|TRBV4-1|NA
CASSQDLITGWFYGYTF
TGCGCCAGCAGCCAAGACCTGATCACAGGGTGGTTCTATGGCTACACCTTC
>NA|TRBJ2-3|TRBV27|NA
CASNPAPGYYTDTQYF
TGTGCCAGCAACCCCGCCCCGGGATATTACACAGATACGCAGTATTTT
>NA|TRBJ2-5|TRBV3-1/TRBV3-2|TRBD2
CASSPSGVQETQYF
TGTGCCAGCAGCCCTAGCGGGGTACAAGAGACCCAGTACTTC
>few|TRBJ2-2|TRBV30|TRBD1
CAWSGWTGVTGELFF
TGTGCCTGGAGTGGTTGGACAGGGGTTACCGGGGAGCTGTTTTTT
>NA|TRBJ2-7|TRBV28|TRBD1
CASSRTGVTYEQYF
TGTGCCAGCAGTCGGACAGGCGTTACCTACGAGCAGTACTTC
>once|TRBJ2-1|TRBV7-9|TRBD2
CASSKGGANNEQFF
TGTGCCAGCAGCAAGGGAGGGGCAAACAATGAGCAGTTCTTC
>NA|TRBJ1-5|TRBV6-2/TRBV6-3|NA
CASSYSPDKGQPQHF
TGTGCCAGCAGTTACTCTCCGGACAAGGGACAGCCCCAGCATTTT
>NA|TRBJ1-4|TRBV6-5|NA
CASSYQTGGEKLFF
TGTGCCAGCAGTTACCAAACGGGGGGTGAAAAACTGTTTTTT
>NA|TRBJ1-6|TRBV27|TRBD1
CASKPTGVKNSPLHF
TGTGCCAGCAAGCCGACAGGGGTAAAAAATTCACCCCTCCACTTT
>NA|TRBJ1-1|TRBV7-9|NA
CASSLNLGTFTEAFF
TGTGCCAGCAGCTTAAACCTGGGCACTTTCACTGAAGCTTTCTTT
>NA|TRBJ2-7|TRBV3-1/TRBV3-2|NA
CASSQGLADEQYF
TGTGCCAGCAGCCAAGGACTCGCAGACGAGCAGTACTTC
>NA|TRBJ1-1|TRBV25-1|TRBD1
CASSGQGTGEAFF
TGTGCCAGCAGTGGGCAAGGGACAGGCGAAGCTTTCTTT
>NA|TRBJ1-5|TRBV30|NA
CAWSVGGNQPQHF
TGTGCCTGGAGTGTGGGGGGGAATCAGCCCCAGCATTTT
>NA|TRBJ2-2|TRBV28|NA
CASSFWQGIEHTGELFF
TGTGCCAGCAGTTTTTGGCAGGGCATCGAACACACCGGGGAGCTGTTTTTT
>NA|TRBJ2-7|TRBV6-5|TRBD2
CASSYSGTNSYEQYF
TGTGCCAGCAGTTACTCTGGGACTAACTCCTACGAGCAGTACTTC
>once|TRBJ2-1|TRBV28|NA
CASSRGYNEQFF
TGTGCCAGCAGTCGGGGGTACAATGAGCAGTTCTTC
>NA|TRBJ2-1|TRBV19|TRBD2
CASSPPAGAYNEQFF
TGTGCCAGTAGTCCCCCGGCGGGAGCCTACAATGAGCAGTTCTTC
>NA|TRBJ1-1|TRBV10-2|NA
CASRTTDLNTEAFF
TGCGCCAGCAGAACGACAGACTTGAACACTGAAGCTTTCTTT
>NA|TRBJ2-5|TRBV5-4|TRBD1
CASSSPGQLATQYF
TGTGCCAGCAGCTCACCGGGACAGCTGGCGACCCAGTACTTC
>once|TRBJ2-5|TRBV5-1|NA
CASSFPEETQYF
TGCGCCAGCAGCTTCCCAGAAGAGACCCAGTACTTC
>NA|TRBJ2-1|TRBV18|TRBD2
CASSPVTSGGEGNYNEQFF
TGTGCCAGCTCACCGGTGACTAGCGGGGGGGAGGGAAACTACAATGAGCAGTTCTTC
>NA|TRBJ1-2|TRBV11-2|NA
CASSLERGGYTF
TGTGCCAGCAGCTTAGAAAGGGGCGGCTACACCTTC
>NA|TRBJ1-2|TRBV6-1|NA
CASSEASYGYTF
TGTGCCAGCAGTGAAGCCTCTTATGGCTACACCTTC
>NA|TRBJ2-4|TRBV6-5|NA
CASNREPLAKNIQYF
TGTGCCAGCAATCGAGAGCCACTAGCCAAAAACATTCAGTACTTC
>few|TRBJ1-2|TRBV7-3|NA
CASSFSREDGYTF
TGTGCCAGCAGCTTCTCTAGAGAGGATGGCTACACCTTC
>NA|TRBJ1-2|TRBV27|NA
CASSTPGRGYTF
TGTGCCAGCAGTACCCCAGGGCGCGGCTACACCTTC
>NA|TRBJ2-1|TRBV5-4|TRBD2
CASSAGLAGAGGNEQFF
TGTGCCAGCAGCGCCGGACTAGCGGGAGCCGGGGGAAATGAGCAGTTCTTC
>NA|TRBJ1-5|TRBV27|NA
CASSFSMFSNQPQHF
TGTGCCAGCAGCTTTAGCATGTTTAGCAATCAGCCCCAGCATTTT
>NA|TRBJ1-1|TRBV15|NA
CATSRTKGVRNTEAFF
TGTGCCACCAGCAGAACTAAGGGGGTTAGGAACACTGAAGCTTTCTTT
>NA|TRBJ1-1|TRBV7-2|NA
CASSGAGTLNTEAFF
TGTGCCAGCAGCGGAGCCGGGACATTGAACACTGAAGCTTTCTTT